Shown below are 29 T cell receptor beta chains from a single sample sequenced in a study of blood T cell repertoires in COVID-19. Produced via immunoSEQ multiplex PCR; TCRdb's table is partial and in-frame only. Here the sample spans about 220,000 clones, less than 90% being singletons. The sequenced material came from PBMCs or T cells enriched from blood (not recorded which). These receptors were collected from a middle-aged woman who had recovered from COVID-19.

CDR3 loop: CASSPPPSSGRAHEQFF. CDR3 nucleotide sequence: TGTGCCAGCAGCCCCCCCCCTTCTAGCGGGAGGGCCCATGAGCAGTTCTTC. The rearrangement uses TRBV3-1 (or the pseudogene TRBV3-2) and TRBJ2-1, with 12 nucleotides matching TRBD2. The CDR3 runs to 17 residues. The ends lost 4 bases at V and 8 bases at J; junction bases unmatched: 12. The germline V gene has CDR1 LGHDT and CDR2 YNNKEL (reference sequence).

This clone was seen once. V and J are TRBV19 and TRBJ2-3; the match to TRBD1 covers 9 bases. CDR3 length equals 16 residues. CDR1 is LNHDA and CDR2 is SQIVND in the germline V gene (reference sequence). The V and J ends lost 5 bases and 0 bases, in that order; junction bases with no gene match: 6. Written as DNA, the CDR3 is TGTGCCAGTAGTCCCTGGACAGGGGTTAGCACAGATACGCAGTATTTT. Protein sequence: CASSPWTGVSTDTQYF.

The chain is built from TRBV24-1 and TRBJ2-3; no definite D call. Trimming cost V 5 bases and J 1 base, with 6 bases left between them. The germline CDR1 and CDR2 sequences are KGHDR and SFDVKD. The CDR3 loop spans 13 amino acids. The CDR3 loop is CATSGQGTDTQYF. CDR3 nucleotide sequence: TGTGCCACCAGTGGGCAGGGCACAGATACGCAGTATTTT.

The chain recombines TRBV3-1 (or the pseudogene TRBV3-2) with TRBJ2-1, with 7 bases matching TRBD2. V trimming: 3 bases; J trimming: 0 bases; junction bases outside the gene matches: 5. Germline V gene sequence: CDR1 LGHDT, CDR2 YNNKEL (reference sequence). CDR3 length: 16 residues. The CDR3 region is CASSQSGGISYNEQFF. CDR3 coding DNA: TGTGCCAGCAGCCAGTCCGGGGGGATCTCCTACAATGAGCAGTTCTTC.

This clone was detected a few times. The V gene is TRBV4-3, the J gene TRBJ2-7; 10 bases agree with TRBD2. CDR1 LGHNA and CDR2 YSLEER come from the germline V gene. Trimming removed 5 bases from V and 4 bases from J; junction bases left unmatched: 5. This CDR3 contains 14 residues. CDR3 nucleotide sequence: TGCGCCAGCAGCTACGGGACTAGCGTTTACGAGCAGTACGTC. It is translated as CASSYGTSVYEQYV.

The CDR3 DNA reads TGCGCCAGCAGCTTAGTAGACCTTGCGGATTCACCCCTCCACTTT. It encodes CASSLVDLADSPLHF. V is TRBV5-1 and J is TRBJ1-6; D unclear. Germline assignment: CDR1 SGHRS and CDR2 YFSETQ. The CDR3 has 15 residues. V lost 2 bases to trimming and J lost 8 bases, with 14 bases between them.

The chain couples TRBV6-5 to TRBJ2-7; TRBD2 matches at 11 bases. The junction had 5 bases not matched to a gene; V was cut back by 5 bases and J by 5 bases. The CDR3 runs 14 residues. Germline lookup yields CDR1 MNHEY and CDR2 SVGAGI. CDR3 nucleotide sequence: TGTGCCAGCAGTCCACTAGCGGGAGACGACGAGCAGTACTTC. Translating gives CASSPLAGDDEQYF.

This chain uses TRBV6-5 with TRBJ1-2; D gene uncertain. CDR3 size: 15 residues. V was trimmed by 6 bases and J by 8 bases, leaving 22 bases between them. Germline V gives CDR1 MNHEY, CDR2 SVGAGI. CDR3 DNA: TGTGCCAGCAGGGTCTCTACCACCATACTATGGGGCTACACCTTC. Amino acids: CASRVSTTILWGYTF.

V is TRBV5-6 and J is TRBJ2-7; no clear D. This CDR3 has 12 amino acids. V lost 0 bases to trimming and J lost 2 bases, with 3 bases between them. Germline CDR1 is SGHDT and CDR2 is YYEEEE. CDR3 amino acids: CASSLATYEQYV. The DNA for the CDR3 is TGTGCCAGCAGCTTGGCCACCTACGAGCAGTACGTC.

This clone was seen once. This rearrangement joins TRBV5-1 to TRBJ2-4; 10 nucleotides agree with TRBD1. V was clipped by 4 bases and J by 5 bases; unmatched bases: 12. The CDR3 spans 17 residues. Looked up from germline, CDR1 is SGHRS and CDR2 is YFSETQ. CDR3 sequence: CASSRTTGGEGENIQYF. In DNA, the CDR3 is TGCGCCAGCAGCAGAACGACAGGGGGCGAGGGCGAAAACATTCAGTACTTC.

To note about this clone: This may arise from a read error, as a much more abundant clone is one base away. The same CDR3 arises from other DNA sequences in this sample as well. This chain connects TRBV11-2 to TRBJ2-3, with TRBD2 matching 7 bases. From germline, CDR1 is SGHAT and CDR2 FQNNGV. This CDR3 is 17 amino acids long. The V gene end was trimmed by 0 bases and the J gene end by 5 bases; junction bases not matched to a gene: 11. DNA of the CDR3: TGTGCCAGCAGCTTAGATGGGAGTGGGAGGGCCCAAGATACGCAGTATTTT. This sequence encodes CASSLDGSGRAQDTQYF.

J is TRBJ2-2 and V is TRBV21-1; TRBD1 is the table's D call and was not checked against the DNA. TRBV21-1 is flagged as a pseudogene. The CDR3 has 15 residues. The CDR3, as DNA: TGTGCCCTCATACCCGGGACAGTTCCTACCGGGGAGCTGTTTTTT. As protein: CALIPGTVPTGELFF.

The chain combines TRBV7-3 with TRBJ2-3; 9 bases match TRBD2. J was trimmed by 1 base and V by 5 bases; bases with no gene match: 7. The CDR3 totals 16 residues. The germline V gene encodes CDR1 SGHTA and CDR2 FQGTGA. CDR3 amino acids: CASSPNSGSGTDTQYF. CDR3 bases: TGTGCCAGCAGCCCCAATAGCGGGAGTGGCACAGATACGCAGTATTTT.

The V gene is TRBV28, the J gene TRBJ2-2; D not resolved. V dropped 10 bases and J dropped 4 bases, with 13 bases sitting between them. This CDR3 comprises 13 residues. Per the germline V gene, CDR1 is MDHEN and CDR2 is SYDVKM. CDR3 in DNA: TGTGCCATCGGCTTACGGAGCACCGGGGAGCTGTTTTTT. This codes for CAIGLRSTGELFF.

The rearrangement links TRBV30 to TRBJ2-5; TRBD1 aligns across 9 bases. CDR1 is GTSNPN, CDR2 SVGIG, per germline (reference sequence). The CDR3 is 16 residues long. V was clipped by 3 bases and J by 3 bases; unmatched bases: 11. The CDR3 region is CAWSVWSGTGKETQYF. Here the CDR3 DNA reads TGTGCCTGGAGCGTTTGGAGCGGGACAGGGAAAGAGACCCAGTACTTC.

The CDR3 is CAWSVSVTGEKLFF. In DNA form, the CDR3 reads TGTGCCTGGAGTGTATCTGTTACAGGTGAAAAACTGTTTTTT. V is TRBV30 and J is TRBJ1-4, with a possible D match to TRBD1 (5 bases). The CDR3 has 14 residues. Trimming shortened V by 0 bases and J by 7 bases, and 12 bases separated the two germline ends. Per the germline V gene, CDR1 is GTSNPN and CDR2 is SVGIG (reference sequence).

The V call is TRBV5-4, the J call TRBJ2-4; TRBD1 is a possible D gene (6 bases). The CDR3 is 11 amino acids. V lost 5 bases, J lost 8 bases, and 8 bases lay in between. CDR1 and CDR2 from the germline V gene are SGHNT and YYREEE (reference sequence). The CDR3 sequence is CASRDSDIQYF. The CDR3 coding sequence is TGTGCCAGCAGGGACAGTGACATTCAGTACTTC.

This clone has a handful of counts. The chain couples TRBV19 to TRBJ2-2, with TRBD2 identical over 9 bases. Germline CDR1 reads LNHDA; CDR2 reads SQIVND (reference sequence). The CDR3 spans 17 residues. J was trimmed by 6 bases and V by 5 bases; bases with no gene match: 13. DNA of the CDR3: TGTGCCAGTAGTCTGGCTTCGAGCGGGGGGCCGGCCGGGGAGCTGTTTTTT. This sequence encodes CASSLASSGGPAGELFF.

This sequence joins TRBV6-5 and TRBJ2-5; TRBD1 might be the D (6 bases). Germline V gene data show CDR1 as MNHEY and CDR2 as SVGAGI. Trimming removed 1 base from V and 4 bases from J, with 13 bases in between. The CDR3 totals 15 residues. This chain's CDR3 is CASSYFPRGLETQYF. The CDR3 DNA sequence: TGTGCCAGCAGTTACTTCCCCAGGGGCCTAGAGACCCAGTACTTC.

The chain is built from TRBV27 and TRBJ2-2; TRBD2 matches at 9 bases. The CDR3 runs 16 residues. Germline assignment: CDR1 MNHEY and CDR2 SMNVEV (reference sequence). With 6 bases clipped from V and 5 bases from J, the junction kept 10 bases outside the gene matches. The CDR3 region has the DNA TGTGCCAGCAGGCTAGCGGGAAGAACATCTACCGGGGAGCTGTTTTTT. Its translation: CASRLAGRTSTGELFF.

This chain uses TRBV6-4 with TRBJ2-3; 7 bases agree with TRBD1. V lost 0 bases, J lost 6 bases, and 9 bases stayed unmatched. CDR1 is MRHNA and CDR2 is SNTAGT in the germline V gene. This CDR3 spans 16 amino acids. CDR3 residues: CASSDSRTGGGDTQYF. The CDR3 DNA reads TGTGCCAGCAGTGACTCGAGGACAGGCGGCGGTGATACGCAGTATTTT.

The chain uses TRBV28 and TRBJ2-7, with 8 nucleotides matching TRBD1. Trimming at V came to 5 bases and at J to 5 bases, leaving 20 bases not matched to a gene. Looked up from germline, CDR1 is MDHEN and CDR2 is SYDVKM. The CDR3 consists of 18 residues. This chain's CDR3 is CASSPSRTRGLKSHEQYF. The CDR3 DNA is TGTGCCAGCAGTCCGAGTCGTACCAGGGGGCTGAAATCCCACGAGCAGTACTTC.

The chain links TRBV6-6 to TRBJ1-2; TRBD1 matches at 7 bases. With V trimmed by 6 bases and J by 5 bases, 6 bases remained unmatched. This CDR3 is built from 13 residues. The germline CDR1 and CDR2 sequences are MNHNY and SVGAGI (reference sequence). CDR3: CASRVGTEYGYTF. CDR3 DNA: TGTGCCAGCAGGGTAGGGACAGAGTATGGCTACACCTTC.

This chain joins TRBV19 and TRBJ2-1; 8 bases fit TRBD2. Germline values: CDR1 LNHDA, CDR2 SQIVND (reference sequence). The CDR3 covers 18 residues. The ends lost 4 bases at V and 4 bases at J; junction bases unmatched: 15. In DNA form, the CDR3 reads TGTGCCAGTAGTAACCGGGGGTTCAGAAGCGGGAGATACAATGAGCAGTTCTTC. This translates into CASSNRGFRSGRYNEQFF.

J is TRBJ2-3 and V is TRBV5-6, with D hard to call. Germline V lookup: CDR1 SGHDT, CDR2 YYEEEE. The CDR3 totals 13 residues. V was trimmed by 4 bases and J by 0 bases, leaving 6 bases between them. The CDR3 sequence is CASSLTSTDTQYF. CDR3 bases: TGTGCCAGCAGCCTTACTAGCACAGATACGCAGTATTTT.

The chain is built from TRBV15 and TRBJ1-5; D unclear. CDR1 and CDR2 from the germline V gene are LNHNV and YYDKDF (reference sequence). The germline V and J ends were trimmed by 0 bases and 5 bases, with 5 bases remaining between them. The CDR3 covers 13 residues. The CDR3 bases are TGTGCCACCAGCAGAGATACGGATCAGCCCCAGCATTTT. Protein: CATSRDTDQPQHF.

This clone was seen only a few times. The CDR3 DNA is TGTGCCAGCAGTGAAATAGCGGGGGCGGACAATGAGCAGTTCTTC. It yields the protein CASSEIAGADNEQFF. This chain connects TRBV2 to TRBJ2-1; 9 nucleotides line up with TRBD2. V trimming: 2 bases; J trimming: 5 bases; junction bases outside the gene matches: 4. This CDR3 has 15 amino acids. Germline CDR1 is SNHLY and CDR2 is FYNNEI.

This clone was seen more than once but under ten times. The gene calls are TRBV7-8 and TRBJ2-5; perhaps TRBD2 as D (6 bases). The germline CDR1 and CDR2 sequences are SGHVS and FQNEAQ. V dropped 1 base and J dropped 6 bases, with 9 bases sitting between them. This CDR3 comprises 13 residues. As DNA, the CDR3 is TGTGCCAGCAGCTTAGGGGGGGAACAGACCCAGTACTTC. It codes for CASSLGGEQTQYF.

This clone was picked up one time. The chain employs TRBV7-2 and TRBJ1-4, with D maybe TRBD1 (6 bases). V dropped 1 base and J dropped 0 bases, with 12 bases sitting between them. The germline CDR1 and CDR2 sequences are SGHTA and FQGNSA. There are 17 residues in the CDR3. CDR3 amino acids: CASSLGGTSATNEKLFF. CDR3 nucleotide sequence: TGTGCCAGCAGCTTAGGAGGGACATCTGCAACTAATGAAAAACTGTTTTTT.